This T cell receptor (beta chain) was profiled in a study of identical twins. The V gene lost 1 base and the J gene lost 1 base, with 12 bases spanning the gap. This CDR3 contains 15 residues. CDR1 is DFQATT, CDR2 SNEGSKA, per germline (reference sequence). Using its own MiXCR run on the 5' RACE reads, TCRdb lists one record per CDR3 protein. Of 450,000 or so distinct CDR3 sequences listed, more than 13% are singletons. This sample also belongs to another study, concerning yellow fever vaccine responses in identical twins.

Material: CD4+ T cells sorted from blood. The chain couples TRBV20-1 to TRBJ2-3; D may be TRBD2 (6 bases). The sequence was collected from a woman between 18 and 29 years old in good health. The CDR3 nucleotides are TGCAGTGCTAGAGGGGGGGAGTTCGGCACAGATACGCAGTATTTT. This gives the protein CSARGGEFGTDTQYF.